This record looks at one TCR beta chain sequence and its context. Per the germline V gene, CDR1 is SGHRS and CDR2 is YFSETQ. The CDR3 is 14 residues long. With 4 bases clipped from V and 2 bases from J, the junction kept 5 bases outside the gene matches. This entry belongs to a study of blood T cell repertoires in COVID-19. The method was immunoSEQ multiplex PCR; TCRdb's version includes in-frame clones alone and lacks a portion of them. The data contain over 200,000 clones, roughly 84% of them singletons. This clonotype originated in a man aged 40-50 years with active or convalescent COVID-19. What was sequenced was peripheral blood. The J gene is TRBJ1-2, the V gene TRBV5-1, with TRBD1 matching 7 bases. For the CDR3, the DNA is TGCGCCAGCAGCACCGGGACAGCGAACTATGGCTACACCTTC. Protein product: CASSTGTANYGYTF.